This is a list of T cell receptor beta chains from one sample in a study of Graves' ophthalmopathy and Graves' hyperthyroidism. TCRdb itself ran the multiplex PCR reads through MiXCR, one entry per CDR3 protein. The data contain about 700,000 distinct CDR3 sequences, over 40% of them seen just once; the ten biggest clones take up around 3.3%. Sequencing used peripheral blood. The source is an adult man with Graves' ophthalmopathy. Each CDR3 is given with its conserved first and last residue. Fields, in order: J gene, V gene, clone size, D gene, CDR3 protein, CDR3 DNA. A D gene is named only where the DNA matches it firmly. Size is stated for part of the rows, as once, few or many counts, or as a class when the clone is expanded.

>TRBJ1-1|TRBV6-5|few|.
CASSYRGVANTEAFF
TGTGCCAGCAGTTACAGGGGGGTTGCGAACACTGAAGCTTTCTTT
>TRBJ1-2|TRBV7-9|.|.
CASSQDVGGYTF
TGTGCCAGCAGCCAAGATGTCGGTGGCTACACCTTC
>TRBJ2-7|TRBV7-2|.|TRBD2
CASSLEGLAGIYEQYF
TGTGCCAGCAGCTTAGAGGGACTAGCGGGGATCTACGAGCAGTACTTC
>TRBJ1-5|TRBV2|many|.
CASREARLQPQHF
TGTGCCAGCAGAGAAGCTAGATTGCAGCCCCAGCATTTT
>TRBJ2-7|TRBV24-1|many|.
CATSEQGFREQYF
TGTGCCACCAGTGAACAGGGTTTCCGCGAGCAGTACTTC
>TRBJ2-7|TRBV20-1|.|.
CSAITSKTGTYEQYF
TGCAGTGCTATTACTTCCAAGACAGGAACCTACGAGCAGTACTTC
>TRBJ2-5|TRBV5-4|many|.
CASSFMGSQETQYF
TGTGCCAGCAGCTTTATGGGATCCCAAGAGACCCAGTACTTC
>TRBJ1-5|TRBV7-9|.|.
CASTSVGTGKGIQPQHF
TGTGCCAGCACCTCGGTCGGGACTGGAAAGGGAATTCAGCCCCAGCATTTT
>TRBJ1-4|TRBV25-1|.|TRBD1
CASSLAGDRQEKLFF
TGTGCCAGCAGCTTGGCGGGGGACAGGCAAGAAAAACTGTTTTTT
>TRBJ2-5|TRBV7-7|many|TRBD2
CASSPGTSRQETQYF
TGTGCCAGCAGCCCCGGGACTAGCAGGCAAGAGACCCAGTACTTC
>TRBJ1-4|TRBV19|many|TRBD1
CASSLLTGPREKLFF
TGTGCCAGTAGTCTCCTGACAGGGCCGAGGGAAAAACTGTTTTTT
>TRBJ1-5|TRBV29-1|.|TRBD1
CSIPRDRGVKRTQHF
TGCAGCATACCCCGGGACAGGGGCGTTAAGAGAACCCAGCATTTT
>TRBJ1-1|TRBV10-3|.|.
CASSLYTPRTMNTEAFF
TGTGCCAGCAGTTTATACACCCCCCGGACTATGAACACTGAAGCTTTCTTT
>TRBJ1-4|TRBV7-9|.|.
CASSLQGSHRKEKLFF
TGTGCCAGCAGCTTACAGGGGTCTCATCGGAAAGAAAAACTGTTTTTT
>TRBJ2-2|TRBV6-5|.|TRBD2
CASSDQGLGSGELFF
TGTGCCAGCAGTGATCAGGGACTAGGGTCCGGGGAGCTGTTTTTT
>TRBJ2-7|TRBV20-1|few|TRBD1
CSARSGQGYLEQYF
TGCAGTGCTAGATCCGGACAGGGATATCTAGAGCAGTACTTC
>TRBJ1-1|TRBV7-9|many|.
CASSLVAGDTEAFF
TGTGCCAGCAGCTTAGTAGCAGGGGACACTGAAGCTTTCTTT
>TRBJ1-3|TRBV29-1|few|.
CSVKFSGTGNTIYF
TGCAGCGTTAAATTTTCGGGAACTGGAAACACCATATATTTT
>TRBJ1-4|TRBV25-1|many|.
CASSPHNTGSEKLFF
TGTGCCAGCAGTCCCCATAACACTGGGTCGGAAAAACTGTTTTTT
>TRBJ2-7|TRBV2|many|.
CASTPGWVVDEQYF
TGTGCCAGCACCCCAGGGTGGGTAGTGGATGAGCAGTACTTC
>TRBJ1-2|TRBV20-1|.|.
CSATAYGGDWNGYTF
TGCAGTGCTACCGCGTACGGGGGGGATTGGAATGGCTACACCTTC
>TRBJ2-7|TRBV9|many|.
CASSSSGPDYEQYF
TGTGCCAGCAGCTCGAGCGGGCCCGACTACGAGCAGTACTTC
>TRBJ2-7|TRBV6-1|few|.
CASSEFDLGAYEQYF
TGTGCCAGCAGTGAATTTGACCTGGGGGCCTACGAGCAGTACTTC
>TRBJ2-5|TRBV7-2|many|.
CASSNQQQETQYF
TGTGCCAGCAGCAACCAGCAACAAGAGACCCAGTACTTC
>TRBJ1-2|TRBV7-9|many|.
CASSLDEGRSGYTF
TGTGCCAGCAGCTTAGATGAGGGTAGGAGTGGCTACACCTTC
>TRBJ1-5|TRBV5-6|many|.
CASSLSYSNQPQHF
TGTGCCAGCAGCTTGAGTTATAGCAATCAGCCCCAGCATTTT
>TRBJ1-1|TRBV7-9|many|.
CASSPVGLVNTEAFF
TGTGCCAGCAGCCCAGTGGGCTTGGTGAACACTGAAGCTTTCTTT
>TRBJ2-7|TRBV7-8|many|.
CASSLLVEQYF
TGTGCCAGCAGCTTACTTGTCGAGCAGTACTTC
>TRBJ2-7|TRBV6-5|.|.
CASSYVGGWTYEQYF
TGTGCCAGCAGTTACGTTGGGGGCTGGACCTACGAGCAGTACTTC
>TRBJ2-7|TRBV4-1|many|.
CASSQAGGREQYF
TGCGCCAGCAGCCAAGCTGGAGGTCGCGAGCAGTACTTC
>TRBJ1-3|TRBV29-1|.|.
CSVAGGRSGNTIYF
TGCAGCGTTGCCGGGGGGCGCTCTGGAAACACCATATATTTT
>TRBJ1-4|TRBV7-9|.|.
CASSRGESMKNCFF
.
>TRBJ2-5|TRBV10-3|many|TRBD2
CAIKPSGGETQYF
TGTGCCATCAAACCTAGCGGGGGAGAGACCCAGTACTTC
>TRBJ1-2|TRBV5-1|many|TRBD1
CASSLETGGGYTF
TGCGCCAGCAGCTTAGAAACAGGGGGTGGCTACACCTTC
>TRBJ1-5|TRBV6-5|.|.
CASSSPRDSNQPQHF
TGTGCCAGCAGTTCCCCCAGGGATAGCAATCAGCCCCAGCATTTT
>TRBJ2-5|TRBV20-1|many|.
CSPRQGLQETQYF
TGCAGTCCCCGACAGGGACTTCAAGAGACCCAGTACTTC
>TRBJ2-1|TRBV19|few|.
CASSLVRNEQFF
TGTGCCAGCAGCTTGGTCCGTAATGAGCAGTTCTTC
>TRBJ1-4|TRBV29-1|.|.
CSVMVPAHEKLFF
TGCAGCGTGATGGTCCCTGCGCATGAAAAACTGTTTTTT
>TRBJ2-5|TRBV4-2|many|.
CASSQGRGRQETQYF
TGTGCCAGCAGCCAAGGAAGAGGGCGACAAGAGACCCAGTACTTC
>TRBJ2-7|TRBV7-9|many|TRBD1
CASSNGQGSSYEQYF
TGTGCCAGCAGCAACGGACAGGGGAGCTCCTACGAGCAGTACTTC
>TRBJ1-1|TRBV7-6|many|.
CASSLVPGADTEAFF
TGTGCCAGCAGCTTAGTTCCGGGGGCGGACACTGAAGCTTTCTTT
>TRBJ2-5|TRBV4-2|.|TRBD2
CASSLTSETQYF
TGTGCCAGCAGCCTGACTAGCGAGACCCAGTACTTC
>TRBJ1-6|TRBV6-6|.|TRBD1
CASSSTDRGYNSPLHF
TGTGCCAGCAGTTCGACGGACAGGGGGTATAATTCACCCCTCCACTTT
>TRBJ2-7|TRBV20-1|.|.
CSASDGPGEQYF
TGCAGTGCTAGTGATGGTCCTGGGGAGCAGTACTTC
>TRBJ2-7|TRBV9|many|TRBD1
CASSARQGRNYEQYF
TGTGCCAGCAGCGCCCGACAGGGGCGAAACTACGAGCAGTACTTC
>TRBJ1-4|TRBV2|.|.
CAITGEKLFF
TGTGCCATCACCGGGGAAAAACTGTTTTTT
>TRBJ2-5|TRBV2|.|.
CASTQGGGETQYF
TGTGCCAGCACGCAGGGGGGAGGAGAGACCCAGTACTTC
>TRBJ2-5|TRBV20-1|many|.
CSARVGRVETQYF
TGCAGTGCTAGAGTAGGCAGGGTTGAGACCCAGTACTTC
>TRBJ2-7|TRBV5-5|few|TRBD1
CASSLATGGSYEQYF
TGTGCCAGCAGCTTGGCGACAGGGGGCTCCTACGAGCAGTACTTC
>TRBJ2-5|TRBV7-4|.|.
CASSIAAAGAETQYF
TGTGCCAGCAGCATAGCGGCCGCAGGGGCGGAGACCCAGTACTTC
>TRBJ2-2|TRBV5-1|few|.
CASSLQTGIGELFF
TGCGCCAGCAGCTTGCAGACAGGCATCGGGGAGCTGTTTTTT
>TRBJ2-3|TRBV7-9|.|TRBD2
CASSLGTSGRNTQYF
TGTGCCAGCAGCCTCGGGACTAGCGGGAGGAATACGCAGTATTTT
>TRBJ2-2|TRBV6-2/TRBV6-3|.|TRBD2
CASSSTPAGLAEANTGELFF
TGTGCCAGCAGTTCCACCCCCGCCGGACTAGCGGAGGCGAACACCGGGGAGCTGTTTTTT
>TRBJ2-7|TRBV5-1|few|.
CASSTSGLSDRSYEQYF
TGCGCCAGCAGCACTAGTGGATTATCGGACCGATCCTACGAGCAGTACTTC